Below, 17 T cell receptor beta chains from the same sample are listed, as sequenced in a study of shared T cell receptors in the human thymus. The assay was immunoSEQ multiplex PCR, and TCRdb's table has in-frame clones only and misses some. The table shows about 380,000 clones, with roughly 94% occurring only once. Material for sequencing was thymocytes. These TCRs come from a human donor.

The V and J genes are TRBV15 and TRBJ2-1, with 7 bases lining up with TRBD2. From germline, CDR1 is LNHNV and CDR2 YYDKDF (reference sequence). The V and J ends lost 3 bases and 4 bases, in that order; junction bases with no gene match: 15. CDR3 length equals 18 residues. The CDR3 is CATSSGEGPGYGYNEQFF. The CDR3 DNA is TGTGCCACCAGCAGCGGGGAGGGGCCGGGCTACGGATACAATGAGCAGTTCTTC.

CDR3 bases: TGCGCCCGGGCGGAGGACAGGGATCGGGGCAATGAGCAGTTCTTC. Translated: CARAEDRDRGNEQFF. The rearrangement uses TRBV5-1 and TRBJ2-1; 8 positions match TRBD1. The junction had 15 bases not matched to a gene; V was cut back by 10 bases and J by 6 bases. The CDR3 covers 15 residues. Germline V gene lookup returns CDR1 SGHRS and CDR2 YFSETQ. The complete variable domain, with remaining parts taken from reference TRBV5-1 and TRBJ2-1, reads KAGVTQTPRYLIKTRGQQVTLSCSPISGHRSVSWYQQTPGQGLQFLFEYFSETQRNKGNFPGRFSGRQFSNSRSEMNVSTLELGDSALYLCARAEDRDRGNEQFFGPGTRLTVL.

With regard to this clone: The sample has other DNA sequences that encode this CDR3 too. The rearrangement joins TRBV14 to TRBJ2-7; D unclear. CDR3 length: 11 amino acids. V was trimmed by 1 base and J by 3 bases, leaving 1 base between them. CDR1 is SGHDN, CDR2 FVKESK, per germline. The CDR3 is CASSQGYEQYF. CDR3 DNA sequence: TGTGCCAGCAGCCAAGGCTACGAGCAGTACTTC.

The chain has TRBV28 and TRBJ2-7; D gene uncertain. Per the germline V gene, CDR1 is MDHEN and CDR2 is SYDVKM. V gave up 7 bases and J gave up 0 bases, with 7 bases separating them. The CDR3 runs to 12 residues. Here the CDR3 reads CASKGFSYEQYF. DNA for the CDR3: TGTGCCAGCAAAGGATTCTCCTACGAGCAGTACTTC.

This chain links TRBV30 with TRBJ2-1, with D possibly TRBD2 on 5 matching bases. CDR1 GTSNPN and CDR2 SVGIG come from the germline V gene (reference sequence). CDR3 length: 14 residues. V gave up 0 bases and J gave up 3 bases, with 9 bases separating them. The CDR3 loop reads CAWSVAEHYNEQFF. In DNA, the CDR3 is TGTGCCTGGAGTGTAGCGGAGCACTACAATGAGCAGTTCTTC. The variable domain in full, with the rest retrieved from reference TRBV30 and TRBJ2-1, is SQTIHQWPATLVQPVGSPLSLECTVEGTSNPNLYWYRQAAGRGLQLLFYSVGIGQISSEVPQNLSASRPQDRQFILSSKKLLLSDSGFYLCAWSVAEHYNEQFFGPGTRLTVL.

The rearrangement uses TRBV7-9 and TRBJ1-2; TRBD1 is a possible D gene (5 bases). The CDR3 totals 16 residues. The V and J ends lost 5 bases and 4 bases respectively, with 20 bases between them. CDR1 is SEHNR and CDR2 is FQNEAQ in the germline V gene (reference sequence). The CDR3 sequence: CASSPPGTQRAYGYTF. CDR3 in DNA: TGTGCCAGCAGCCCACCGGGGACCCAAAGAGCCTATGGCTACACCTTC.

The gene calls are TRBV7-2 and TRBJ2-3; D is unclear. Germline-derived CDR1 and CDR2 are SGHTA and FQGNSA. The CDR3 loop spans 13 amino acids. Trimming cost V 0 bases and J 1 base, with 2 bases left between them. CDR3 DNA: TGTGCCAGCAGCTTAGCCCGCACAGATACGCAGTATTTT. Protein product: CASSLARTDTQYF.

The chain recombines TRBV5-1 with TRBJ2-1; D may be TRBD2 (5 bases). Trimming removed 5 bases from V and 10 bases from J, with 19 bases in between. The length of the CDR3 is 14 residues. CDR1 SGHRS and CDR2 YFSETQ come from the germline V gene. As DNA, the CDR3 is TGCGCCAGCAGGTTTAGTGGCCCACGCGGGGAGCAGTTCTTC. This sequence encodes CASRFSGPRGEQFF.

The chain joins TRBV11-3 to TRBJ2-3; D is possibly TRBD2 (5 bases). Looked up from germline, CDR1 is SGHNT and CDR2 is YENEEA. Deletions cut 4 bases from V and 0 bases from J, with 11 bases between. The CDR3 has 15 residues. The CDR3 DNA reads as TGTGCCAGCAGCTCGAGAGGGTTTAGCACAGATACGCAGTATTTT. The encoded protein is CASSSRGFSTDTQYF.

This chain links TRBV19 with TRBJ2-1; 7 bases match TRBD2. The V gene end was trimmed by 5 bases and the J gene end by 6 bases; junction bases not matched to a gene: 7. Germline CDR1 LNHDA, CDR2 SQIVND (reference sequence). The CDR3 has 14 residues. CDR3 residues: CASSGRLARNEQFF. CDR3 coding DNA: TGTGCCAGTAGTGGACGACTAGCCCGCAATGAGCAGTTCTTC.

The V and J genes are TRBV2 and TRBJ2-7; a possible D gene is TRBD1 (5 bases). Germline CDR1 and CDR2: SNHLY and FYNNEI. The length of the CDR3 is 14 residues. The ends were cut back, 5 bases at V and 2 bases at J, with 13 bases in the middle. CDR3 nucleotides: TGTGCCAGCAGTCCGAACAGGAGACCCTACGAGCAGTACTTC. It specifies CASSPNRRPYEQYF.

The J gene is TRBJ2-5, the V gene TRBV28; 9 positions agree with TRBD1. J was trimmed by 1 base and V by 4 bases; bases with no gene match: 13. The CDR3 runs 18 residues. The germline V gene encodes CDR1 MDHEN and CDR2 SYDVKM. The CDR3 sequence is CASSSPGQGFTTQETQYF. In nucleotides, the CDR3 is TGTGCCAGCAGTTCGCCGGGACAGGGTTTTACCACCCAAGAGACCCAGTACTTC.

The V gene is TRBV28, the J gene TRBJ2-4; 7 positions agree with TRBD2. V was pared by 8 bases and J by 0 bases, with 10 bases of the junction left unmatched. Germline CDR1 and CDR2: MDHEN and SYDVKM. There are 16 residues in the CDR3. CDR3 sequence reads: CASGWGTTIAKNIQYF. CDR3 DNA: TGTGCCAGCGGTTGGGGGACTACTATAGCCAAAAACATTCAGTACTTC.

The chain couples TRBV5-4 to TRBJ2-7; D is possibly TRBD1 (6 bases). V was shortened by 1 base and J by 6 bases, with 20 bases between the two germline ends. Germline V gives CDR1 SGHNT, CDR2 YYREEE (reference sequence). The CDR3 is 16 amino acids. DNA of the CDR3: TGTGCCAGCAGCTTGAGGGCGACAGGATTATCTCTCGAGCAGTACTTC. As protein: CASSLRATGLSLEQYF.

The gene calls are TRBV5-3 and TRBJ2-2, with 9 bases that match TRBD1. TRBV5-3 is given ORF status, its function remaining uncertain. This CDR3 comprises 17 residues. V lost 0 bases to trimming and J lost 3 bases; unmatched junction nucleotides: 6. The CDR3 nucleotides read TGTGCCAGAAGCTTGGCAGGACAGGGGAACGACACCGGGGAGCTGTTTTTT. Amino acids: CARSLAGQGNDTGELFF.

The J gene is TRBJ2-1, the V gene TRBV9; 7 nucleotides agree with TRBD1. The V and J ends lost 3 bases and 1 base, in that order; junction bases with no gene match: 10. The CDR3 length is 17 residues. CDR1 SGDLS and CDR2 YYNGEE come from the germline V gene. The DNA for the CDR3 is TGTGCCAGCAGCGCAGGGAAGGGGGCAGAATCCTACAATGAGCAGTTCTTC. Translated, it gives CASSAGKGAESYNEQFF. Complete variable domain (other parts from reference TRBV9 and TRBJ2-1): DSGVTQTPKHLITATGQRVTLRCSPRSGDLSVYWYQQSLDQGLQFLIQYYNGEERAKGNILERFSAQQFPDLHSELNLSSLELGDSALYFCASSAGKGAESYNEQFFGPGTRLTVL.

The chain recombines TRBV16 with TRBJ1-5; D remains unclear. V was clipped by 1 base and J by 12 bases, with 10 bases between them. The germline CDR1 and CDR2 sequences are KGHSY and FQNENV. CDR3 length equals 12 residues. The CDR3 region has the DNA TGTGCCAGCAGCCAATGGGCCTCTGTCCAGCATTTT. It translates to CASSQWASVQHF.